This paragraph reports one T cell receptor beta chain. Its specificity is unknown. The treatment was: roughly 10-day PBMC culture with coronavirus spike peptide pools or control peptides (ViraFEST assay). Prior to the COVID-19 pandemic (2011-2018), the unexposed donor's CD4+ T cells were collected. For ViraFEST, peptide pools expanded antigen-specific T cells, after which the TCRs were sequenced. The assay that was used to sequence DNA from cultured CD4+ T cells was the Oncomine TCR Beta short-read assay. TCRdb redid the calling of the PCR reads with MiXCR, one entry per CDR3 protein. The repertoire holds more than 3,500 distinct CDR3 sequences, with about 35% as singletons. Germline V gene data show CDR1 as MNHNS and CDR2 as SASEGT. V lost 7 bases and J lost 4, with 16 bases in between. The CDR3 sequence is 14 residues long. The data derive from a study of vaccination and CD4 T cells after COVID-19.

The TCR comes from a human donor in good health. The sequencing input was CD4+ T cells from blood, cultured in vitro. The rearrangement joins TRBV6-1 to TRBJ2-5; tentatively, D is TRBD1 or TRBD2 (6 bases each). DNA for the CDR3: TGTGCCAGCACCGGGGGCGGTCCAGGAGAGACCCAGTACTTC. It codes for CASTGGGPGETQYF.